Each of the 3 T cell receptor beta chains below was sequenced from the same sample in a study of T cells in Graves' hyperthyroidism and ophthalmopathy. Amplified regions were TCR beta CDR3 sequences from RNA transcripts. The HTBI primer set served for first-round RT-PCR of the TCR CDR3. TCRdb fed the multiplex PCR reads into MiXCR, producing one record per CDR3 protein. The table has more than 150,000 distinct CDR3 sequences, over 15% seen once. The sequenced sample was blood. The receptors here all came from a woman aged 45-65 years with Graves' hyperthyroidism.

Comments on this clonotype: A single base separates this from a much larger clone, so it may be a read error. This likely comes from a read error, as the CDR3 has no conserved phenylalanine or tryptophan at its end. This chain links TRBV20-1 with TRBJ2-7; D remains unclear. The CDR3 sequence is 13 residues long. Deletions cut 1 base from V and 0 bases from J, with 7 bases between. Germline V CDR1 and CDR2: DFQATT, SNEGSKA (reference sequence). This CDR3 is CSARGQYSYEQYS. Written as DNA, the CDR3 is TGCAGTGCTAGAGGGCAGTACTCCTACGAGCAGTACTCC.

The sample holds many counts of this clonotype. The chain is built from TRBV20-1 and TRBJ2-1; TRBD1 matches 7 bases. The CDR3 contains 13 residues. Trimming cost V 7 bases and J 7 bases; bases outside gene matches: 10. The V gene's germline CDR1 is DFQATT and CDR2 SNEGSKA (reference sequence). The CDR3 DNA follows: TGCAGTGTAAGGGGAAGGGGACAGAATGAGCAGTTCTTC. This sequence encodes CSVRGRGQNEQFF.

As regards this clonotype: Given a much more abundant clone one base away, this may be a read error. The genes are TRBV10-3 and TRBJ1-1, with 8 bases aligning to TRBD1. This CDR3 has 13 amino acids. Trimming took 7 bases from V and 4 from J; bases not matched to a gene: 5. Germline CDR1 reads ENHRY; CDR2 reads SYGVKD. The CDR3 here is CAIMRQGSTEAFF. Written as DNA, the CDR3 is TGTGCCATCATGAGACAGGGGAGCACTGAAGCTTTCTTT.